The T cell receptor (beta chain) under discussion was sequenced for a study of blood T cell repertoires in COVID-19. Across the study: COVID-19 samples, acute and convalescent, were from the United States, Italy and Spain. The cDNA or gDNA used as material had been derived from T cells, B-cell-depleted T cells, or PBMCs.

To note about this clone: Sequence at one end of the junction differs from germline and may be a read error.

Germline-derived CDR1 and CDR2 are SQVTM and ANQGSEA. There are 12 residues in the CDR3. In the original workflow: Researchers report that nucleated cell counts were estimated from reference gene primer amplification. Assay used: immunoSEQ multiplex PCR; TCRdb lists only in-frame clones, some missing. V and J calls and clone size are as listed in that table; D and trimming were resolved from the DNA. Of approximately 300,000 clones in the sample, 89% are singletons; the top ten hold about 6%. This chain connects TRBV29-1 to TRBJ2-5, with D possibly matching TRBD2 (6 bases). Input material: peripheral blood. The clonotype was recovered from a man between 18 and 35 years old who had recovered from COVID-19. This CDR3 reads CSGEGAGETQYF. The CDR3 DNA sequence: TGCAGCGGTGAAGGGGCGGGGGAGACCCAGTACTTC.